These T cell receptor beta chains were read from a single sample in a study of CD8 T cells in ankylosing spondylitis. TCRdb reprocessed the 5' RACE reads with MiXCR, giving one entry per CDR3 protein. Of some 250,000 distinct CDR3 sequences listed, approximately 24% are singletons. The specimen sequenced was blood, either unsorted or a sorted T cell fraction (not recorded which). The receptors were sampled from a male donor with ankylosing spondylitis or in good health (not recorded which). Each CDR3 is given with its conserved first and last residue. A D gene is named only where the DNA matches it firmly. Not every row has a clone size; where given, it reads once, few, many or a size class.

.	TRBV20-1	many	TRBJ2-3	CSARVPPGDTQYF	TGCAGTGCTAGAGTACCTCCGGGGGATACGCAGTATTTT
TRBD2	TRBV9	.	TRBJ2-1	CASSVTSGSYNEQFF	TGTGCCAGCAGCGTGACTAGCGGGTCTTACAATGAGCAGTTCTTC
TRBD2	TRBV12-3/TRBV12-4	.	TRBJ2-3	CAIRAGGTDTQYF	TGTGCCATCCGAGCGGGGGGCACAGATACGCAGTATTTT
.	TRBV6-2/TRBV6-3	.	TRBJ2-3	CASNPNRFSGDTQYF	TGTGCCAGCAATCCGAATCGTTTCTCTGGTGATACGCAGTATTTT
.	TRBV6-2/TRBV6-3	.	TRBJ2-3	CASSYLTRNIDTQYF	TGTGCCAGCAGTTACCTCACTCGAAACATCGATACGCAGTATTTT
TRBD2	TRBV20-1	few	TRBJ2-3	CSARDRQAGGLALTDTQYF	TGCAGTGCTAGAGATCGGCAAGCGGGGGGCTTGGCGCTTACAGATACGCAGTATTTT
TRBD1	TRBV6-5	many	TRBJ2-7	CASSYLDHRGTYEQYF	TGTGCCAGCAGTTACTTAGACCACAGGGGAACCTACGAGCAGTACTTC
.	TRBV13	.	TRBJ1-2	CAAERTAYGYTF	TGTGCCGCGGAAAGGACAGCCTATGGCTACACCTTC
.	TRBV20-1	few	TRBJ1-1	CSARARGHFMNTEAFF	TGCAGTGCTAGAGCGCGGGGCCACTTCATGAACACTGAAGCTTTCTTT
.	TRBV20-1	many	TRBJ1-1	CSARWNTEAFF	TGCAGTGCTAGGTGGAACACTGAAGCTTTCTTT
.	TRBV6-5	many	TRBJ1-1	CASSYIVNTEAFF	TGTGCCAGCAGTTATATCGTGAACACTGAAGCTTTCTTT
.	TRBV30	.	TRBJ2-7	CAWSGQGGSYEQYF	TGTGCCTGGAGTGGACAGGGAGGGTCCTACGAGCAGTACTTC
.	TRBV29-1	.	TRBJ2-7	CSVPRVSGSYEQYF	TGCAGCGTTCCAAGGGTTTCAGGCTCCTACGAGCAGTACTTC
.	TRBV11-3	few	TRBJ1-1	CASSLGSETQAFF	TGTGCCAGCAGCTTAGGTTCTGAGACCCAAGCTTTCTTT
TRBD1	TRBV12-3/TRBV12-4	few	TRBJ2-1	CASRPIPGQAYNEQFF	TGTGCCAGCAGGCCGATCCCGGGACAGGCCTACAATGAGCAGTTCTTC
.	TRBV7-9	.	TRBJ2-7	CASSRLDRLPSYEQYF	TGTGCCAGCAGCCGCCTAGACAGACTACCTTCCTACGAGCAGTACTTC
TRBD2	TRBV27	.	TRBJ2-3	CASSLFAGGYDGTDTQYF	TGTGCCAGCAGTTTATTCGCGGGGGGGTACGATGGCACAGATACGCAGTATTTT
TRBD1	TRBV9	many	TRBJ2-2	CASSLGQGTGELFF	TGTGCCAGCAGCCTGGGACAGGGCACCGGGGAGCTGTTTTTT
.	TRBV2	.	TRBJ2-5	CASRPTRQETQYF	TGTGCCAGCAGACCTACAAGACAAGAGACCCAGTACTTC
.	TRBV20-1	once	TRBJ1-5	CSANLGTQHF	TGCAGTGCTAATTTGGGGACCCAGCATTTT
.	TRBV11-2	.	TRBJ1-6	CASSFRPPGGNSPLHF	TGTGCCAGCAGCTTCCGACCCCCGGGCGGCAATTCACCCCTCCACTTT
TRBD2	TRBV10-3	few	TRBJ2-3	CAITRTSGGSDTQYF	TGTGCCATCACCCGGACTAGCGGGGGATCAGATACGCAGTATTTT
TRBD2	TRBV5-1	few	TRBJ2-3	CASTHGGGSTDTQYF	TGCGCCAGCACCCACGGCGGGGGGAGCACAGATACGCAGTATTTT
.	TRBV2	many	TRBJ1-1	CASSVLGARTEAFF	TGTGCCAGCAGTGTTCTGGGGGCGCGCACTGAAGCTTTCTTT
.	TRBV4-1	.	TRBJ2-5	CASSQAGPLGETQYF	TGCGCCAGCAGCCAAGCGGGACCCCTGGGGGAGACCCAGTACTTC